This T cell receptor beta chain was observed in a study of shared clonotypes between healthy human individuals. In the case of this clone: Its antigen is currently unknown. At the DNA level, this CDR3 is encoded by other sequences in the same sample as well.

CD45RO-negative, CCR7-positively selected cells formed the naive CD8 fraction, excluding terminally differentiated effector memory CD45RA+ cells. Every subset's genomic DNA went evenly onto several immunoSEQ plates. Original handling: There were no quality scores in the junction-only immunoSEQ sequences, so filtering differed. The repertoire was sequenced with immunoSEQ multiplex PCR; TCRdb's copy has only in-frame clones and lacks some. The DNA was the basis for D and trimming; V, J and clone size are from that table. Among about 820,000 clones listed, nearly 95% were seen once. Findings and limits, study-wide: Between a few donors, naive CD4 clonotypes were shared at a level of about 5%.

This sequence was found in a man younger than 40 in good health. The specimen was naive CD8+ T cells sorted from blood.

The CDR3 DNA reads as TGTGCTAGTGGGCTAGCGGGAGAATACAATGAGCAGTTCTTC. Translation gives CASGLAGEYNEQFF. The V gene is TRBV12-5, the J gene TRBJ2-1; 10 bases are a match to TRBD2. The CDR3 spans 14 residues. The germline gives CDR1 LGHNT, CDR2 FRNRAP. Trimming at V came to 6 bases and at J to 4 bases, leaving 3 bases not matched to a gene.